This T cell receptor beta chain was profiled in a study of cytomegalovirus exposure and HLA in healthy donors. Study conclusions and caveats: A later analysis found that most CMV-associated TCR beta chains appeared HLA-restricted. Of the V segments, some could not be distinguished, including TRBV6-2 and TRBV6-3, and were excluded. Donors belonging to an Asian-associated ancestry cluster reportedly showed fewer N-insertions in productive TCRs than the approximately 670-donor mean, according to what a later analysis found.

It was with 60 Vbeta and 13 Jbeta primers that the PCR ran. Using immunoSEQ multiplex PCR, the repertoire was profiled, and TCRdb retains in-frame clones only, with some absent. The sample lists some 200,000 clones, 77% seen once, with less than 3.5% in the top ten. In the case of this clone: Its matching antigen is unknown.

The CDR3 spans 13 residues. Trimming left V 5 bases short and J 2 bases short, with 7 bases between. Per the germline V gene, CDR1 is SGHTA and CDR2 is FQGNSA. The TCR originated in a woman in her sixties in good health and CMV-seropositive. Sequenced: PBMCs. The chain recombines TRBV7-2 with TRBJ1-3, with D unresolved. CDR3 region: CASSQTAGNTIYF. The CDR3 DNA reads TGTGCCAGCAGCCAAACGGCTGGAAACACCATATATTTT.